Listed here are 25 T cell receptor beta chains from one sample, sequenced in a study of blood T cell repertoires in COVID-19. Here immunoSEQ multiplex PCR was the method, and the copy in TCRdb shows in-frame clones only, minus some. The table has 200,000 to 250,000 clones, 85% seen once; the top ten hold around 0.96%. The specimen was peripheral blood. Source of these receptors: a man in his forties with acute or convalescent COVID-19.

The V and J genes are TRBV6-1 and TRBJ2-3; 9 bases are shared with TRBD2. The CDR3 has 18 residues. V trimming: 1 base; J trimming: 2 bases; junction bases outside the gene matches: 10. Germline-derived CDR1 and CDR2 are MNHNS and SASEGT. This chain's CDR3 is CASSEGNIAGAFTDTQYF. CDR3 bases: TGTGCCAGCAGTGAAGGAAATATAGCGGGGGCCTTCACAGATACGCAGTATTTT.

The J gene is TRBJ1-5, the V gene TRBV2, with D possibly being TRBD1 (5 bases). Per the germline V gene, CDR1 is SNHLY and CDR2 is FYNNEI. V was trimmed by 3 bases and J by 1 base, leaving 10 bases between them. This CDR3 spans 15 amino acids. The CDR3 DNA is TGTGCCAGCAGTGAGCAGGGCTTGAGCAATCAGCCCCAGCATTTT. This encodes CASSEQGLSNQPQHF.

The rearrangement joins TRBV3-1 (or the pseudogene TRBV3-2) to TRBJ2-3, with TRBD2 as a possible D gene (5 bases). V dropped 3 bases and J dropped 6 bases, with 10 bases sitting between them. Germline V gives CDR1 LGHDT, CDR2 YNNKEL (reference sequence). This CDR3 has 13 residues. The CDR3 DNA reads as TGTGCCAGCAGCCAGCCCACGGGGGATACGCAGTATTTT. This codes for CASSQPTGDTQYF.

The genes are TRBV6-5 and TRBJ1-2, with D uncertain. V was clipped by 7 bases and J by 7 bases, with 13 bases between them. The CDR3 sequence is 12 residues long. Germline CDR1 MNHEY, CDR2 SVGAGI. The CDR3 spells CASILTTGGYTF. In DNA, the CDR3 is TGTGCCAGCATTTTAACGACGGGTGGCTACACCTTC.

The CDR3 reads CASSDSSLAGYNEQFF. DNA of the CDR3: TGTGCCAGCAGTGACTCGAGCCTAGCGGGGTACAATGAGCAGTTCTTC. The rearrangement uses TRBV6-4 and TRBJ2-1; TRBD2 matches 9 bases. Germline CDR1 MRHNA, CDR2 SNTAGT. CDR3 size: 16 residues. J was trimmed by 4 bases and V by 0 bases; bases with no gene match: 4.

The chain is built from TRBV9 and TRBJ2-7; 12 bases are a match to TRBD2. V trimming: 4 bases; J trimming: 6 bases; junction bases outside the gene matches: 8. The CDR3 extends over 15 amino acids. Per germline, CDR1 SGDLS and CDR2 YYNGEE. CDR3 sequence (DNA): TGTGCCAGCAGCCCGGAGCGGGGACTAGCGGGCGAGCAGTACTTC. This codes for CASSPERGLAGEQYF. Complete variable domain (other parts from reference TRBV9 and TRBJ2-7): DSGVTQTPKHLITATGQRVTLRCSPRSGDLSVYWYQQSLDQGLQFLIQYYNGEERAKGNILERFSAQQFPDLHSELNLSSLELGDSALYFCASSPERGLAGEQYFGPGTRLTVT.

V is TRBV14 and J is TRBJ1-1, with D possibly TRBD1 on 6 matching bases. The V end lost 4 bases, the J end lost 1 base, and 10 bases lay between the germline ends. In germline, CDR1 is SGHDN, CDR2 FVKESK. CDR3 size: 14 residues. CDR3 protein: CASSRPTGNTEAFF. Written as DNA, the CDR3 is TGTGCCAGCAGCCGCCCGACAGGGAACACTGAAGCTTTCTTT.

The J gene is TRBJ1-2, the V gene TRBV7-9, with D unclear. The CDR3 length is 12 residues. Germline V CDR1 and CDR2: SEHNR, FQNEAQ (reference sequence). V lost 3 bases and J 0 bases, leaving 2 bases between the germline ends. The CDR3 spells CASSFSNYGYTF. In DNA form, the CDR3 reads TGTGCCAGCAGCTTCTCTAACTATGGCTACACCTTC. Combining the CDR3 with reference TRBV7-9 and TRBJ1-2 gives the whole variable domain DTGVSQNPRHKITKRGQNVTFRCDPISEHNRLYWYRQTLGQGPEFLTYFQNEAQLEKSRLLSDRFSAERPKGSFSTLEIQRTEQGDSAMYLCASSFSNYGYTFGSGTRLTVV.

CDR3 in DNA: TGTGCCAGCAGCCCAACGACAGGCCCCCGCTACACCTTC. Translating it yields CASSPTTGPRYTF. This chain links TRBV7-9 with TRBJ1-2; possibly TRBD1 for D (6 bases). This CDR3 spans 13 amino acids. V was clipped by 5 bases and J by 9 bases, with 16 bases between them. Per the germline V gene, CDR1 is SEHNR and CDR2 is FQNEAQ (reference sequence).

V and J are TRBV7-9 and TRBJ2-7; D not resolved. The CDR3 extends over 13 amino acids. Germline CDR1 and CDR2: SEHNR and FQNEAQ (reference sequence). V gave up 1 base and J gave up 3 bases, with 7 bases separating them. CDR3 protein: CASSLVGFYEQYF. The CDR3 DNA is TGTGCCAGCAGCTTAGTCGGGTTCTACGAGCAGTACTTC.

The chain joins TRBV5-4 to TRBJ2-1, with TRBD1 matching over 8 bases. The CDR3 runs 14 residues. J gave up 7 bases and V 4 bases, and 7 bases lay outside the gene matches. Per the germline V gene, CDR1 is SGHNT and CDR2 is YYREEE (reference sequence). CDR3 nucleotide sequence: TGTGCCAGCAGCCCGGACAGGGACCCGAATGAGCAGTTCTTC. As protein: CASSPDRDPNEQFF.

The chain employs TRBV27 and TRBJ1-1; TRBD1 matches 9 bases. This CDR3 has 13 amino acids. CDR1 is MNHEY, CDR2 SMNVEV, per germline (reference sequence). Unmatched junction bases numbered 10, after V lost 5 bases and J lost 12 bases. The CDR3 here is CASSAGTGIKTFF. CDR3 DNA: TGTGCCAGCAGTGCCGGGACAGGGATTAAAACTTTCTTT.

The gene calls are TRBV9 and TRBJ1-5; maybe TRBD1 (6 bases). The CDR3 totals 15 residues. The ends were cut back, 0 bases at V and 8 bases at J, with 15 bases in the middle. The germline gives CDR1 SGDLS, CDR2 YYNGEE. CDR3: CASSVGGGGAEPQHF. The CDR3 coding sequence is TGTGCCAGCAGCGTAGGGGGAGGGGGGGCTGAGCCCCAGCATTTT.

The CDR3 bases are TGCGCCAGCAGCCCATCAAATAGCGGGGGGGTCGTCCAAGAGACCCAGTACTTC. It translates to CASSPSNSGGVVQETQYF. The chain couples TRBV4-1 to TRBJ2-5; TRBD2 agrees at 11 bases. The CDR3 covers 18 residues. The V gene's germline CDR1 is MGHRA and CDR2 YSYEKL. The V gene end was trimmed by 4 bases and the J gene end by 1 base; junction bases not matched to a gene: 11.

This clone was seen only a few times. The chain uses TRBV19 and TRBJ2-7; TRBD1 aligns across 8 bases. The CDR3 extends over 16 amino acids. Trimming at V came to 3 bases and at J to 2 bases, leaving 9 bases not matched to a gene. Germline CDR1 LNHDA, CDR2 SQIVND (reference sequence). The DNA of the CDR3 is TGTGCCAGTAGTATTCCCCTAGACAGGGGACCCTACGAGCAGTACTTC. This codes for CASSIPLDRGPYEQYF.

CDR3 sequence reads: CALSGKGDAFF. The CDR3 DNA reads as TGTGCCTTGAGCGGGAAGGGAGACGCTTTCTTT. This chain uses TRBV30 with TRBJ1-1; no clear D gene. In germline, CDR1 is GTSNPN, CDR2 SVGIG (reference sequence). Trimming removed 7 bases from V and 11 bases from J, with 17 bases in between. This CDR3 has 11 residues.

The J gene is TRBJ1-1, the V gene TRBV7-6; TRBD1 matches at 8 bases. CDR1 and CDR2 (germline): SGHVS, FNYEAQ. The CDR3 spans 16 residues. V lost 2 bases and J lost 0; bases outside the gene matches: 5. The CDR3 DNA is TGTGCCAGCAGCTTAACGCAGGGGGCGATGAACACTGAAGCTTTCTTT. It encodes CASSLTQGAMNTEAFF.

V and J are TRBV6-1 and TRBJ1-4; 10 bases align to TRBD1. The CDR3 consists of 15 residues. Losses at the gene ends were 1 base for V and 7 bases for J; bases not matched to a gene: 3. Germline V lookup: CDR1 MNHNS, CDR2 SASEGT. In nucleotides, the CDR3 is TGTGCCAGCAGTGAAGGGACAGGGGGGGTTGAAAAACTGTTTTTT. It translates to CASSEGTGGVEKLFF.

The chain combines TRBV11-3 with TRBJ2-1; D remains unclear. This CDR3 is 13 amino acids long. Looked up from germline, CDR1 is SGHNT and CDR2 is YENEEA. V shed 2 bases and J shed 8 bases, with 10 bases lying between them. This CDR3 is CASSLRLAYEQFF. In nucleotides, the CDR3 is TGTGCCAGCAGCTTAAGACTGGCCTATGAGCAGTTCTTC.

This chain uses TRBV7-9 with TRBJ2-2; 8 bases map to TRBD2. This CDR3 has 17 residues. CDR1 SEHNR and CDR2 FQNEAQ come from the germline V gene (reference sequence). With V trimmed by 6 bases and J by 0 bases, 9 bases remained unmatched. CDR3: CASRPGLGIANTGELFF. CDR3 nucleotide sequence: TGTGCCAGCAGGCCGGGACTAGGGATCGCGAACACCGGGGAGCTGTTTTTT.

The V call is TRBV6-4, the J call TRBJ1-1; D is undetermined. V was clipped by 2 bases and J by 8 bases, with 12 bases between them. This CDR3 comprises 13 residues. From germline, CDR1 is MRHNA and CDR2 SNTAGT. The CDR3 here is CASSDNAESEAFF. The CDR3 region has the DNA TGTGCCAGCAGTGACAATGCGGAGTCCGAAGCTTTCTTT.

DNA for the CDR3: TGTGCCAGTAAAGATCCAGGGGGCAACACCGGGGAGCTGTTTTTT. Its translation is CASKDPGGNTGELFF. The V gene is TRBV19, the J gene TRBJ2-2, with 8 bases that match TRBD1. The V gene end was trimmed by 7 bases and the J gene end by 2 bases; junction bases not matched to a gene: 6. Germline CDR1 is LNHDA and CDR2 is SQIVND (reference sequence). The CDR3 extends over 15 amino acids.

This rearrangement joins TRBV9 to TRBJ2-2; D possibly corresponds to TRBD2 (5 bases). Between the trimmed V and J ends, which lost 2 bases and 1 base, there was a span of 9 bases. This CDR3 spans 15 amino acids. CDR1 is SGDLS, CDR2 YYNGEE, per germline. The CDR3 nucleotides are TGTGCCAGCAGCGTTGAGGGTTGGAACACCGGGGAGCTGTTTTTT. Protein product: CASSVEGWNTGELFF.

The chain couples TRBV6-6 to TRBJ2-7; D uncertain. The CDR3 has 13 amino acids. Per germline, CDR1 MNHNY and CDR2 SVGAGI (reference sequence). V lost 5 bases to trimming and J lost 1 base, with 9 bases between them. The CDR3 DNA reads TGTGCCAGCAGTCTAAAGGAGTCCTACGAGCAGTACTTC. This codes for CASSLKESYEQYF.

This chain uses TRBV18 with TRBJ2-7, with D tentatively TRBD1 (6 bases). The germline V gene has CDR1 KGHSH and CDR2 LQKENI. The V end was cut by 3 bases, the J end by 7 bases, with 13 bases between. There are 13 residues in the CDR3. CDR3: CASSPTQGIEQYF. The CDR3 region has the DNA TGTGCCAGCTCACCTACACAGGGAATTGAGCAGTACTTC.